Presented here are 7 T cell receptor beta chains from one specimen sequenced in a study of T cell changes during pregnancy in multiple sclerosis. Assay: immunoSEQ multiplex PCR; the TCRdb copy retains only in-frame clones and omits some. The profile covers about 60,000 clones, with 90% appearing a single time and 5.5% to 7% taken by the ten largest. The sample consisted of peripheral blood, taken in the third trimester of pregnancy. The origin of the receptors is a female donor in good health, enrolled as a control in a pregnancy study.

The V gene is TRBV10-2, the J gene TRBJ1-6; D is uncertain. The germline V gene has CDR1 WSHSY and CDR2 SAAADI. V was clipped by 2 bases and J by 7 bases, with 15 bases between them. The length of the CDR3 is 16 residues. The CDR3 sequence is CASSETTLSNNSPLHF. CDR3 coding DNA: TGCGCCAGCAGTGAGACTACACTTTCCAACAATTCACCCCTCCACTTT.

The chain employs TRBV7-2 and TRBJ2-4; TRBD1 aligns across 9 bases. Trimming took 10 bases from V and 6 from J; bases not matched to a gene: 10. CDR1 and CDR2 (germline): SGHTA, FQGNSA. The CDR3 has 14 amino acids. The CDR3 spells CATRQGGSGNIQYF. CDR3 bases: TGTGCCACCAGACAGGGGGGATCAGGAAACATTCAGTACTTC.

This clone was seen only once. The chain couples TRBV28 to TRBJ2-5; 11 bases are a match to TRBD2. V was clipped by 6 bases and J by 9 bases; unmatched bases: 12. This CDR3 contains 15 residues. Per germline, CDR1 MDHEN and CDR2 SYDVKM. The CDR3 is CASRIGTSGAGAQYF. The CDR3, as DNA: TGTGCCAGCAGAATCGGGACTAGCGGCGCCGGGGCCCAGTACTTC.

The chain is built from TRBV5-5 and TRBJ1-1; 8 nucleotides align to TRBD1. The CDR3 runs to 13 residues. Germline V CDR1 and CDR2: SGHKS, YYEKEE (reference sequence). Trimming removed 4 bases from V and 4 bases from J; junction bases left unmatched: 3. The CDR3 loop reads CASSPGQATEAFF. CDR3 in DNA: TGTGCCAGCAGCCCGGGACAGGCCACTGAAGCTTTCTTT. Together with reference TRBV5-5 and TRBJ1-1, the CDR3 gives the full variable domain: DAGVTQSPTHLIKTRGQQVTLRCSPISGHKSVSWYQQVLGQGPQFIFQYYEKEERGRGNFPDRFSARQFPNYSSELNVNALLLGDSALYLCASSPGQATEAFFGQGTRLTVV.

The chain joins TRBV4-2 to TRBJ2-3, with TRBD2 matching 11 bases. The CDR3 is made up of 17 amino acids. Germline CDR1 reads LGHNA; CDR2 reads YNFKEQ. Germline trimming cut 1 base from V and 1 base from J; bases unmatched to any gene: 4. The CDR3 DNA follows: TGTGCCAGCAGCCAAGGACGACTAGCGGGGCGCACAGATACGCAGTATTTT. Amino acids: CASSQGRLAGRTDTQYF.

About this clone: The sample has other DNA sequences that encode this CDR3 too. V is TRBV20-1 and J is TRBJ2-7, with D perhaps matching TRBD2 (5 bases). The germline V and J ends were trimmed by 0 bases and 9 bases, with 9 bases remaining between them. Germline V gene lookup returns CDR1 DFQATT and CDR2 SNEGSKA (reference sequence). The CDR3 runs 11 residues. CDR3 sequence reads: CSARDGRGQYF. In DNA form, the CDR3 reads TGCAGTGCTAGAGACGGCCGGGGGCAGTACTTC.

J is TRBJ2-1 and V is TRBV12-5, with 12 bases identical to TRBD2. Losses at the gene ends were 5 bases for V and 4 bases for J; bases not matched to a gene: 6. This CDR3 comprises 16 residues. Germline loops: CDR1 LGHNT, CDR2 FRNRAP. The CDR3 reads CASGRAGTSGYNEQFF. For the CDR3, the DNA is TGTGCTAGTGGTAGAGCCGGGACTAGCGGGTACAATGAGCAGTTCTTC.